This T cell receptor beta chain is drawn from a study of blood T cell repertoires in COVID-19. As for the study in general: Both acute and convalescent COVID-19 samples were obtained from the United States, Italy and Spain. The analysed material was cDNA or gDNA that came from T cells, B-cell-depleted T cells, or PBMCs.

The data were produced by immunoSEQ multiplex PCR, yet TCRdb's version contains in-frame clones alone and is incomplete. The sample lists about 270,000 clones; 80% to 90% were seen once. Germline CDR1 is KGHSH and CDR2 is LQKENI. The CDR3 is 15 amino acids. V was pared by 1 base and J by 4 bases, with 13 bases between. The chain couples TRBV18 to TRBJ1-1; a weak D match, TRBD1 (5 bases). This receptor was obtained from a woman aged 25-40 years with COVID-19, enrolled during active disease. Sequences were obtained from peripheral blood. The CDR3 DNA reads TGTGCCAGCTCACCACTCGGGGGTCGGGGCACTGAAGCTTTCTTT. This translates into CASSPLGGRGTEAFF.